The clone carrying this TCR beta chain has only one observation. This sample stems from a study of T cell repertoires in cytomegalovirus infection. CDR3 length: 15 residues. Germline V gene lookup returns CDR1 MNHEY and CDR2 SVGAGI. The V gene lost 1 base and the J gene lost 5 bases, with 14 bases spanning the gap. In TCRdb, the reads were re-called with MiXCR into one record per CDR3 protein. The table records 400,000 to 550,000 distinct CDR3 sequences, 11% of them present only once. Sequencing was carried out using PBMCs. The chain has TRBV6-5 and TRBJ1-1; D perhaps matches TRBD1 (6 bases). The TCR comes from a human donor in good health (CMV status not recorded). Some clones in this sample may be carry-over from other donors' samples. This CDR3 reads CASSYLRGGGTEAFF. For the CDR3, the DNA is TGTGCCAGCAGTTACTTGAGAGGGGGGGGGACTGAAGCTTTCTTT.